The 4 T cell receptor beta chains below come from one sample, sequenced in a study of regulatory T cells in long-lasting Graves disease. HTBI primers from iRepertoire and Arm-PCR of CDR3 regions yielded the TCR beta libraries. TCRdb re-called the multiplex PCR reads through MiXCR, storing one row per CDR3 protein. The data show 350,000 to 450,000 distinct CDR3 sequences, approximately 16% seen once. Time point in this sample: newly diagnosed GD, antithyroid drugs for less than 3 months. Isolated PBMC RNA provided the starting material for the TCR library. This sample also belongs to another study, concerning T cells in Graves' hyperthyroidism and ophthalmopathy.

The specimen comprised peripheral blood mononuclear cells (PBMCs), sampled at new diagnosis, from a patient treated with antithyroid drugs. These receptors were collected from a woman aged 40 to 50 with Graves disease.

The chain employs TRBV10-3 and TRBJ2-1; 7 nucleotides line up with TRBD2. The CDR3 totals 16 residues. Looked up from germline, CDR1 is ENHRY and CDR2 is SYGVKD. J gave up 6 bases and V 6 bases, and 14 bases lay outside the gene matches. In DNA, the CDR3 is TGTGCCATCAGCAACCCCCTAGCGGAGCTTCCCAATGAGCAGTTCTTC. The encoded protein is CAISNPLAELPNEQFF.

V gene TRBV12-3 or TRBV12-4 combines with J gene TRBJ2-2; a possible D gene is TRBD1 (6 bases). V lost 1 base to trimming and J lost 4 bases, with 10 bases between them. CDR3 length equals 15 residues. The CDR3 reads CASSLGGQTTGELFF. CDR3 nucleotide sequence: TGTGCCAGCAGTTTAGGAGGACAGACCACCGGGGAGCTGTTTTTT.

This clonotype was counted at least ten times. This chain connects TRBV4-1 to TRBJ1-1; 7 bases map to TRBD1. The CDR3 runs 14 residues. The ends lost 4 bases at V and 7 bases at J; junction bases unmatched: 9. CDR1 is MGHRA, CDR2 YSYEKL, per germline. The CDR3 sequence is CASSLAGTDFEAFF. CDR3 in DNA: TGCGCCAGCAGCCTCGCCGGGACAGACTTTGAAGCTTTCTTT.

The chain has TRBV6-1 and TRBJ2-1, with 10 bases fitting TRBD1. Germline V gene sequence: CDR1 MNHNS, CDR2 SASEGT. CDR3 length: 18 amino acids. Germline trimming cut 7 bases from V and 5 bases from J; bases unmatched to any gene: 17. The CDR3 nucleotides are TGTGCCAGCACGGGAAGACAGGGGGCGATAGTAAGGGACAATGAGCAGTTCTTC. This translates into CASTGRQGAIVRDNEQFF.